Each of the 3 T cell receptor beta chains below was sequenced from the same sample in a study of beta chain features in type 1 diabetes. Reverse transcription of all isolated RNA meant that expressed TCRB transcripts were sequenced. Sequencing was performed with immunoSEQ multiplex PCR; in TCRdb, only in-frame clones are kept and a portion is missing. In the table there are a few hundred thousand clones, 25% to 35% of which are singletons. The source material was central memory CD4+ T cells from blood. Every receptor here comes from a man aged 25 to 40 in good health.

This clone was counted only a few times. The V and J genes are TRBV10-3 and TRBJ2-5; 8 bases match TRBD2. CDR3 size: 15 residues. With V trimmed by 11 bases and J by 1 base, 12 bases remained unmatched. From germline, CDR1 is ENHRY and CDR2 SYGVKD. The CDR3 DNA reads TGTGCCGCCTCGGGGAGCGGGAGCGCCCAAGAGACCCAGTACTTC. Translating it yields CAASGSGSAQETQYF.

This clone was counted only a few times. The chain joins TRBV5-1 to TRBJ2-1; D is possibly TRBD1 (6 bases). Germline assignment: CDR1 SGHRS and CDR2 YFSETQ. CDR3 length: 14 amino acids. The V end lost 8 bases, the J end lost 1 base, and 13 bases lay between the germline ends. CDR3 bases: TGCGCCAGTACAACCGGGACATCCTACAATGAGCAGTTCTTC. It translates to CASTTGTSYNEQFF.

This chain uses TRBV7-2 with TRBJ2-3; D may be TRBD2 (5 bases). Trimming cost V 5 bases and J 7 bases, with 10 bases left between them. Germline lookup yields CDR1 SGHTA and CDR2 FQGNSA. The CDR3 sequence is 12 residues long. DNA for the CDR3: TGTGCCAGCAGCGAAAGCGGTTATACGCAGTATTTT. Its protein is CASSESGYTQYF. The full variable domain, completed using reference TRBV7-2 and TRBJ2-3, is GAGVSQSPSNKVTEKGKDVELRCDPISGHTALYWYRQSLGQGLEFLIYFQGNSAPDKSGLPSDRFSAERTGGSVSTLTIQRTQQEDSAVYLCASSESGYTQYFGPGTRLTVL.